Listed below are T cell receptor beta chains from one sample, sequenced in a study of blood T cells in healthy people across ages. TCRdb used MiXCR to reprocess the 5' RACE reads, holding one entry per CDR3 protein. Counted here are some 1,500,000 distinct CDR3 sequences, under 55% occurring once; the ten biggest clones make up about 4%. Sequencing was carried out using blood. The receptors here all came from a woman younger than 35 in good health. The CDR3 runs from the conserved cysteine through the conserved F or W. D genes are given only for firm matches. Rows give clone size only sometimes, using once, few, many, or a class for an expanded clone.

abundance,j_gene,v_gene,d_gene,CDR3aa,CDR3nt
NA,TRBJ1-2,TRBV20-1,TRBD1,CSARTGGFGYTF,TGCAGTGCTCGGACAGGGGGTTTCGGCTACACCTTC
NA,TRBJ2-5,TRBV28,TRBD2,CASSLSAGGWNVQYF,TGTGCCAGCAGTTTATCGGCGGGAGGTTGGAATGTGCAGTACTTC
NA,TRBJ2-3,TRBV29-1,NA,CSVEDRLLRSADTQYF,TGCAGCGTTGAAGATCGTCTCTTAAGGTCCGCAGATACGCAGTATTTT
NA,TRBJ2-3,TRBV12-3/TRBV12-4,NA,CASSGGTRLGTDTQYF,TGTGCCAGCAGTGGCGGGACCAGACTGGGCACAGATACGCAGTATTTT
few,TRBJ2-3,TRBV29-1,NA,CSVLQGRGTQYF,TGCAGCGTGTTACAGGGGCGGGGTACGCAGTATTTT
NA,TRBJ2-7,TRBV7-8,TRBD2,CVSSLDSGSSYEQYF,TGTGTCAGCAGCTTAGATAGCGGGAGCTCCTACGAGCAGTACTTC
many,TRBJ2-7,TRBV27,TRBD1,CASSFGQAYEQYF,TGCGCCAGCAGCTTCGGACAGGCCTACGAGCAGTACTTC
NA,TRBJ1-2,TRBV4-3,TRBD1,CASSHRMEGQFVNYGYTF,TGCGCCAGCAGCCATAGGATGGAGGGACAGTTCGTTAACTATGGCTACACCTTC
many,TRBJ2-1,TRBV12-3/TRBV12-4,TRBD1,CASRKQGSYNEQFF,TGTGCCAGCAGAAAACAGGGGTCATACAATGAGCAGTTCTTC
NA,TRBJ2-3,TRBV3-1,NA,CASSPFQGEVDTQYF,TGTGCCAGCAGTCCATTCCAGGGCGAGGTGGATACGCAGTATTTT
NA,TRBJ1-2,TRBV6-1,NA,CASKEDTYGYTF,TGTGCCAGCAAGGAGGATACGTATGGCTACACCTTC
NA,TRBJ1-1,TRBV20-1,NA,CSAGPGNTEAFF,TGCAGTGCCGGCCCGGGGAACACTGAAGCTTTCTTT
NA,TRBJ2-7,TRBV20-1,NA,CSARDRLDSSYEQYF,TGCAGTGCTAGAGATCGCCTGGACAGCTCCTACGAGCAGTACTTC
NA,TRBJ2-1,TRBV5-4,TRBD2,CASSLDLAGSNEQFF,TGTGCCAGCAGCTTGGATCTAGCGGGATCTAATGAGCAGTTCTTC
NA,TRBJ2-7,TRBV20-1,NA,CSASPAGPYEQYF,TGCAGTGCTAGTCCAGCGGGTCCCTACGAGCAGTACTTC
NA,TRBJ1-5,TRBV7-2,TRBD1,CASSLNRGTNQPQHF,TGTGCCAGCAGCTTAAACAGGGGGACGAATCAGCCCCAGCATTTT
once,TRBJ1-2,TRBV12-3/TRBV12-4,NA,CASRTVSDGYTF,TGTGCCAGCAGGACAGTTTCGGATGGCTACACCTTC
NA,TRBJ1-4,TRBV10-3,NA,CAISAGLNEKLFF,TGTGCCATCAGCGCCGGGCTAAATGAAAAACTGTTTTTT
NA,TRBJ2-3,TRBV4-2,NA,CASSLRTGSPDTQYF,TGTGCCAGCAGCCTGCGAACGGGGTCCCCAGATACGCAGTATTTT
NA,TRBJ1-6,TRBV7-4,NA,CASSPHGPNNSPLHF,TGTGCCAGCAGCCCACATGGACCTAATAATTCACCCCTCCACTTT
few,TRBJ2-1,TRBV7-2,NA,CASSLGWRGTTSYNEQFF,TGTGCCAGCAGCTTAGGTTGGAGGGGGACAACTTCCTACAATGAGCAGTTCTTC
NA,TRBJ1-1,TRBV20-1,NA,CSASWVREATEAFF,TGCAGTGCTAGTTGGGTTAGGGAGGCCACTGAAGCTTTCTTT
few,TRBJ1-1,TRBV6-6,NA,CASSYSNSRRDEAFF,TGTGCCAGCAGTTACTCTAATTCCAGACGGGATGAAGCTTTCTTT
NA,TRBJ2-3,TRBV28,NA,CASSFAPGGSRTDTQYF,TGTGCCAGCAGTTTCGCCCCCGGCGGGTCCCGTACAGATACGCAGTATTTT
NA,TRBJ2-5,TRBV2,NA,CASKREGLQTQYF,TGTGCCAGCAAAAGAGAGGGACTGCAGACCCAGTACTTC
NA,TRBJ1-1,TRBV2,NA,CASSVRVYDTEAFF,TGTGCCAGCAGTGTCCGGGTGTACGACACTGAAGCTTTCTTT